This T cell receptor (beta chain) was found in a study of CD8 T cells in Susac syndrome. RNA totalling roughly 0.5 to 1 ug underwent reverse transcription with random hexamers. Across 54 Vbeta and 13 Jbeta, TCR beta CDR3 was amplified with immunoSEQ multiplex PCR. TCRdb ran MiXCR on the immunoSEQ multiplex PCR reads and lists one entry per CDR3 protein. The sample has approximately 150,000 distinct CDR3 sequences, 90% to 95% seen once. This CDR3 comprises 14 residues. The germline V gene encodes CDR1 SGHDN and CDR2 FVKESK. V gave up 0 bases and J gave up 1 base, with 4 bases separating them. TCR beta sequences were obtained from blood CD8+ and CD4+ T cells. It was healthy donors who served as the controls, matched for age and sex. TEMRA cells underwent FACS enrichment and CD8+ and CD4+ T cells underwent negative isolation.

The genes are TRBV14 and TRBJ1-5; D unresolved. Sequencing was done on a sample of CD4+ T cells from PBMCs. This sequence originates from a human donor in good health. CDR3 sequence (DNA): TGTGCCAGCAGCCAAGATCGAAGCAATCAGCCCCAGCATTTT. It codes for CASSQDRSNQPQHF.